The clone carrying this TCR beta chain was observed a few times. The ends lost 6 bases at V and 6 bases at J; junction bases unmatched: 8. Looked up from germline, CDR1 is LNHDA and CDR2 is SQIVND (reference sequence). This CDR3 comprises 14 residues. Per the original data handling: Estimation of nucleated cell counts relied on the amplification of reference gene primers. The data were produced by immunoSEQ multiplex PCR, yet TCRdb's version contains in-frame clones alone and is incomplete. Clone size and the V and J calls come from that table; the DNA yielded D and trimming. This sample has tens of thousands of clones, with 84% found just once. This entry belongs to a study of blood T cell repertoires in COVID-19. Turning to the study itself: Material from acute and convalescent COVID-19 was sourced from the United States, Italy and Spain. In each case, the material was cDNA or gDNA derived from T cells, B-cell-depleted T cells, or PBMCs.

The TCR sequence derives from a man in his fifties with acute or convalescent COVID-19. Sequencing used peripheral blood. This chain uses TRBV19 with TRBJ2-7, with TRBD1 matching over 10 bases. The CDR3: CASRGQGISGEQYF. CDR3 bases: TGTGCCAGTAGGGGACAGGGGATATCAGGCGAGCAGTACTTC.